This note documents a single T cell receptor (beta chain) sequence. The PCR had 60 Vbeta and 13 Jbeta primers. Assay used: immunoSEQ multiplex PCR; TCRdb lists only in-frame clones, some missing. The table records 84,000 or so clones, 60% to 80% of them present only once. This specimen comes from a study of cytomegalovirus exposure and HLA in healthy donors. The CDR3 loop spans 16 amino acids. V lost 4 bases and J lost 4; bases outside the gene matches: 3. Germline V lookup: CDR1 SEHNR, CDR2 FQNEAQ (reference sequence). The chain carries TRBV7-9 and TRBJ2-1; 14 bases line up with TRBD2. Sequenced sample: PBMCs. The clonotype was recovered from a man aged 25 to 40 in good health and CMV-seronegative. The CDR3 spells CASSSGTSGGYNEQFF. CDR3 DNA: TGTGCCAGCAGCTCCGGGACTAGCGGGGGTTACAATGAGCAGTTCTTC.